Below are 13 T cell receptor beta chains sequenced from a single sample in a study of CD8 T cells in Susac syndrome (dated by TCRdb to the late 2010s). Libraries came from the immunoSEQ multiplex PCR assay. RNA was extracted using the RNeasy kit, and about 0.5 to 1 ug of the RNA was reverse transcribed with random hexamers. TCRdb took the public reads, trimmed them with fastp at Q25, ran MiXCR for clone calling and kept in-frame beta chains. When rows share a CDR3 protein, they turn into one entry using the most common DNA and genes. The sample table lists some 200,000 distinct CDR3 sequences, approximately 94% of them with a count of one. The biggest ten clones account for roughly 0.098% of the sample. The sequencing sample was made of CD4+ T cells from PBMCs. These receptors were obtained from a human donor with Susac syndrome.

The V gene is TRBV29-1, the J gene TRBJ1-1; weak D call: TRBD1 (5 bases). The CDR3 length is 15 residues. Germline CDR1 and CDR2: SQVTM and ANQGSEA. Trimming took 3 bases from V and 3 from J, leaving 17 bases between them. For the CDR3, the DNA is TGCAGCGTTGACGTAGGGGCGAGATGGGACACTGAAGCTTTCTTT. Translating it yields CSVDVGARWDTEAFF.

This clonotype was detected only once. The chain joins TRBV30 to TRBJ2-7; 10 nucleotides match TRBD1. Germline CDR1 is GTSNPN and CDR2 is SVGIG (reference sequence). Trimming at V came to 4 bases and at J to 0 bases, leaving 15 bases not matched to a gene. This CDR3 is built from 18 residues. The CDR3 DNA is TGTGCCTGGAATTCGGTCCCGATTGGGACAGGGGCCTCCTACGAGCAGTACTTC. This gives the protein CAWNSVPIGTGASYEQYF.

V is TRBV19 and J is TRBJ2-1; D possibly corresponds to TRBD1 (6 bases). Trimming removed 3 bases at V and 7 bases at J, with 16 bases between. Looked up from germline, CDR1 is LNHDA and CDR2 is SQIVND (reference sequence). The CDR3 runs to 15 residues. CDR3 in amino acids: CASSILQGWGNEQFF. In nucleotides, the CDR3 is TGTGCCAGTAGTATCCTTCAGGGGTGGGGGAATGAGCAGTTCTTC.

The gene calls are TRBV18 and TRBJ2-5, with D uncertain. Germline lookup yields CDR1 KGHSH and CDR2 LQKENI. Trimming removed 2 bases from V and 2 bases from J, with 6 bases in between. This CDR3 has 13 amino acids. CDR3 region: CASSPYSQETQYF. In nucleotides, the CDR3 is TGTGCCAGCTCACCATACAGTCAAGAGACCCAGTACTTC.

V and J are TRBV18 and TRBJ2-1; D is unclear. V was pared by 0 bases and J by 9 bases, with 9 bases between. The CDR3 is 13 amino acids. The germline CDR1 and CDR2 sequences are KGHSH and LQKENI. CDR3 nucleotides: TGTGCCAGCTCACCACCCGCTTTAGGTGAGCAGTTCTTC. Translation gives CASSPPALGEQFF.

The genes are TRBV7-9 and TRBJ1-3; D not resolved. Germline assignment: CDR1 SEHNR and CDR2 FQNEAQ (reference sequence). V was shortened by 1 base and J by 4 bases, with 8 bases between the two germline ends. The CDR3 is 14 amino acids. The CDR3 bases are TGTGCCAGCAGCTTAGAGGTCTCGGGAAACACCATATATTTT. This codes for CASSLEVSGNTIYF.

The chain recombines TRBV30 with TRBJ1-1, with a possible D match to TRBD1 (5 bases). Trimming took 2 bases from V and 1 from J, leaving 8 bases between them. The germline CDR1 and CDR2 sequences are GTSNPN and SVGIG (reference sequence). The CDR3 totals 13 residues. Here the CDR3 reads CAWSRQPNTEAFF. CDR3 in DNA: TGTGCCTGGAGTAGACAGCCGAACACTGAAGCTTTCTTT. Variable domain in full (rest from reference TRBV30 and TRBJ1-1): SQTIHQWPATLVQPVGSPLSLECTVEGTSNPNLYWYRQAAGRGLQLLFYSVGIGQISSEVPQNLSASRPQDRQFILSSKKLLLSDSGFYLCAWSRQPNTEAFFGQGTRLTVV.

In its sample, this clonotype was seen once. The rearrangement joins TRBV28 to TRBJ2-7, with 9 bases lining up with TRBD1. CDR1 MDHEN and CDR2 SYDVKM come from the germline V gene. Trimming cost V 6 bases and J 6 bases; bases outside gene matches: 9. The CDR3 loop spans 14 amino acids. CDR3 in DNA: TGTGCCAGCAGCTATGGGACAGGGTCACGCGAGCAGTACTTC. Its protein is CASSYGTGSREQYF. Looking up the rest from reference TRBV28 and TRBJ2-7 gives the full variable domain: DVKVTQSSRYLVKRTGEKVFLECVQDMDHENMFWYRQDPGLGLRLIYFSYDVKMKEKGDIPEGYSVSREKKERFSLILESASTNQTSMYLCASSYGTGSREQYFGPGTRLTVT.

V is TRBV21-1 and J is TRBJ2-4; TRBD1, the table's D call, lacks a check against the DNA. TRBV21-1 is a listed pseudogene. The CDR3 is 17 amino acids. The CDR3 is CASSKGKFTGQKNIQYF. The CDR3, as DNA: TGTGCCAGCAGCAAAGGCAAATTTACGGGACAGAAAAACATTCAGTACTTC.

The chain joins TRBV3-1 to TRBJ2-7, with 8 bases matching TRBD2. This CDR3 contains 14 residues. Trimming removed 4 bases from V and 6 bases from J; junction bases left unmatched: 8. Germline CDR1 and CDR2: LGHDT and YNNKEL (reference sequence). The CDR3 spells CASSPPGLAVEQYF. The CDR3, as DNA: TGTGCCAGCAGCCCTCCCGGACTAGCCGTCGAGCAGTACTTC.

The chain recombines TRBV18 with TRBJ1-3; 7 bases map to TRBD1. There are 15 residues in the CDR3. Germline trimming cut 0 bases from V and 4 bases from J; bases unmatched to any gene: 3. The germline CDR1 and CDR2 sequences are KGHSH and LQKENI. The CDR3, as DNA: TGTGCCAGCTCACCACCGACAGGGCCAGGAAACACCATATATTTT. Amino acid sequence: CASSPPTGPGNTIYF.

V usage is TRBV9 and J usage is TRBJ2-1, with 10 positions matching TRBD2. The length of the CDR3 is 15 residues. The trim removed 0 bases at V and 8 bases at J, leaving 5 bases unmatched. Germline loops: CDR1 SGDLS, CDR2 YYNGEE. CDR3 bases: TGTGCCAGCAGCGTAGAACCTAGCGGGGGCCATGAGCAGTTCTTC. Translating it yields CASSVEPSGGHEQFF.

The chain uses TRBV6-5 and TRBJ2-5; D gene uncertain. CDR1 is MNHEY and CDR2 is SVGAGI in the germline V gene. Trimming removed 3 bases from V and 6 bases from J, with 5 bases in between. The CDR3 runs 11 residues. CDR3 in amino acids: CASSYGQTQYF. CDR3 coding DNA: TGTGCCAGCAGTTATGGCCAGACCCAGTACTTC.